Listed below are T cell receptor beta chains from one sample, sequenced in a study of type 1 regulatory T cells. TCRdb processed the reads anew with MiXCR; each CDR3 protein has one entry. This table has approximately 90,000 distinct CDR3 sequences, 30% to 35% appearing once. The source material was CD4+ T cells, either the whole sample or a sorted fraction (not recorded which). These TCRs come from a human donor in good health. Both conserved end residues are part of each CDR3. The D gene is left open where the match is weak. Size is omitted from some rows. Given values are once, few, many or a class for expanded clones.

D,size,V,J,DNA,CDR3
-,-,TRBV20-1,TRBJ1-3,TGCAGTGCTAGACCGAGGACAGCCTCCTCTGGAAACACCATATATTTT,CSARPRTASSGNTIYF
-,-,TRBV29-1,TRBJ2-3,TGCAGCCTCAAAAGGTCAGATACGCAGTATTTT,CSLKRSDTQYF
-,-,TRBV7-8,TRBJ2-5,TGTGCCCGCAGGCCCGGTAGGCTGAGGGAGACCCAGTACTTC,CARRPGRLRETQYF
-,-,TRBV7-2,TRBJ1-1,TGTGCCAGCAGCCGAGGGCAAGCGGGCACTGAAGCTTTCTTT,CASSRGQAGTEAFF
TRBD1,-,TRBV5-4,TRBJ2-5,TGTGCCAGCAGCTTTCGGACAGGGGGGCAAGAGACCCAGTACTTC,CASSFRTGGQETQYF
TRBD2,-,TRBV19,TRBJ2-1,TGTGCCAGTAGTGGGAGGACTAGCGGGAAAGGGGGGAATGAGCAGTTCTTC,CASSGRTSGKGGNEQFF
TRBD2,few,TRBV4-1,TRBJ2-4,TGCGCCAGCAGCCAAGATGAGGCGGGAGGGGTAGACATTCAGTACTTC,CASSQDEAGGVDIQYF
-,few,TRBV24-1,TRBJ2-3,TGTGCCACCAGTGCTCGGGACTCCACAGATACGCAGTATTTT,CATSARDSTDTQYF
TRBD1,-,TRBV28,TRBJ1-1,TGTGCCAGCAGGAGTCAGACAGGGGGTTTTGAAGCTTTCTTT,CASRSQTGGFEAFF
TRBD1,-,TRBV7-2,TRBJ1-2,TGTGCCAGCAGCACCCGGACAGGGCATGACTATGGCTACACCTTC,CASSTRTGHDYGYTF
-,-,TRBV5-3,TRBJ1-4,TGTGCCAGAAGCTCCGACAGGAGGGATAATGAAAAACTGTTTTTT,CARSSDRRDNEKLFF
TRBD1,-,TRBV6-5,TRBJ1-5,TGTGCCAGCAGTGTCGGACAGGGGGTAGGTCAGCCCCAGCATTTT,CASSVGQGVGQPQHF
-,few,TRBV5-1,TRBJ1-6,TGCGCCAGCAGAACGGAGAATAATTCACCCCTCCACTTT,CASRTENNSPLHF
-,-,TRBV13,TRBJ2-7,TGTGCCAGCAGCTTCTCTGGGGTTGAGCAGTACTTC,CASSFSGVEQYF
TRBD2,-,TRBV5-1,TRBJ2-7,TGCGCCAGCAGCTTGGGCGGGAGAAAGATCTACGAGCAGTACTTC,CASSLGGRKIYEQYF
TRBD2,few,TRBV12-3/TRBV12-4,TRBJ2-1,TGTGCCAGCAGAGAGCGGGAGGGTAACAATGAGCAGTTCTTC,CASREREGNNEQFF
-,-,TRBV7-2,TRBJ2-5,TGTGCCAGCAGCTTATCTTCGGAGACCCAGTACTTC,CASSLSSETQYF
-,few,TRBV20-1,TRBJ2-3,TGCAGTGGTAGCGAAGATACGCAGTATTTT,CSGSEDTQYF
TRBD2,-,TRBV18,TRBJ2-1,TGTGCCAGCTCACCACCGGGCATAGCGGGAGGGCGTGAGCAGTTCTTC,CASSPPGIAGGREQFF
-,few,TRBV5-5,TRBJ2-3,TGTGCCAGCAGCCCTTTAGGCGGGATCGGGACAGATACGCAGTATTTT,CASSPLGGIGTDTQYF
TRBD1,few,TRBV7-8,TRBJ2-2,TGTGCCAGCAGCCCCGGGACAGGGGAAAAGACCGGGGAGCTGTTTTTT,CASSPGTGEKTGELFF
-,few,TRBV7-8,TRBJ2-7,TGTGCCAGCAGCTACGGGGACCTCCAGGAGGAGAGAAACGAGCAGTACTTC,CASSYGDLQEERNEQYF
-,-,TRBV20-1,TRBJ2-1,TGCAGTGCTAGCCCGGCGACCCAGGGCTGGAATGAGCAGTTCTTC,CSASPATQGWNEQFF
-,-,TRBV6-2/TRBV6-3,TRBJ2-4,TGTGCCAGCCGCCGGGGACTAGCCAAAAACATTCAGTACTTC,CASRRGLAKNIQYF
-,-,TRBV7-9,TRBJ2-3,TGTGCCAGCAGCCCGAATCTGGGTGGAAAGGGTACCACAGATACGCAGTATTTT,CASSPNLGGKGTTDTQYF
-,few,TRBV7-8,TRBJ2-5,TGTGCCAGCAGCTTACCCAGACTGGAGATAGAGACCCAGTACTTC,CASSLPRLEIETQYF
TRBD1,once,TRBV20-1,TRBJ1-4,TGCAGTGTCGAATCACAGGGGGCTAATGAAAAACTGTTTTTT,CSVESQGANEKLFF
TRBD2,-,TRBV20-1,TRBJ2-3,TGCAGTGCTAGAGAGCCCAGCGGGAGAGGCCCAGATACGCAGTATTTT,CSAREPSGRGPDTQYF
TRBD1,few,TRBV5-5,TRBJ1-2,TGTGCCAGCAGCGCCGGGACAGGGAACTATGGCTACACCTTC,CASSAGTGNYGYTF
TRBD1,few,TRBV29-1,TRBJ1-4,TGCAGCGTCAGACAGGGGGCGATGTACGAAAAACTGTTTTTT,CSVRQGAMYEKLFF
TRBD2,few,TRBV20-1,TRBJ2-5,TGCAGTGCTGGGTCTAGCGGGAGAGTTGAGACCCAGTACTTC,CSAGSSGRVETQYF
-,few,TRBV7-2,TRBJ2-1,TGTGCCAGCAGCTTAGATCTGGGGACCTACAATGAGCAGTTCTTC,CASSLDLGTYNEQFF
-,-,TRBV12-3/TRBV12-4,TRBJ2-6,TGTGCCAGCAGTTACCGGGAAATCGCCCTATCATTTAGCTCTGGGGCCAACGTCCTGACTTTC,CASSYREIALSFSSGANVLTF
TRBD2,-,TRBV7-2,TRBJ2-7,TGTGCCAGCAGCTTCCTAGCGGGAGTCTCCGAGCAGTACTTC,CASSFLAGVSEQYF
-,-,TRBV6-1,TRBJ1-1,TGTGCCAGCAGTGAAAACGTGGGTATGAGAGCTTTCTTT,CASSENVGMRAFF
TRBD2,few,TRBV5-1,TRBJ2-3,TGCGCCAGCAGCTTGGGCGGGGGAACTAGCACAGATACGCAGTATTTT,CASSLGGGTSTDTQYF
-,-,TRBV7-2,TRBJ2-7,TGTGCCAGCAGCTTACCTCAACAGGTATACGAGCAGTACTTC,CASSLPQQVYEQYF
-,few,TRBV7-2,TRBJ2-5,TGTGCCAGCAGCTTACTCATCCAAGAGACCCAGTACTTC,CASSLLIQETQYF
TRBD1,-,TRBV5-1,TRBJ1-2,TGCGCCAGCAGCTTGACATCAGGGGGTCGCTATGGCTACACCTTC,CASSLTSGGRYGYTF
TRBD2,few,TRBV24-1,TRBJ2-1,TGTGCCACCAGTGACCCCAGCGGGAGCGGTGAGCAGTTCTTC,CATSDPSGSGEQFF
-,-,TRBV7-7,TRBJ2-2,TGTGCCAGCAGCGAAGACATTTTCACCGGGGAGCTGTTTTTT,CASSEDIFTGELFF
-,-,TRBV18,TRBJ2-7,TGTGCCAGCTCACCTTCCCCCTACGAGCAGTACTTC,CASSPSPYEQYF
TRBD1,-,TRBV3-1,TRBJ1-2,TGTGCCAGCAGCCAAGATAGGACAGGGTTTCGGAACTATGGCTACACCTTC,CASSQDRTGFRNYGYTF
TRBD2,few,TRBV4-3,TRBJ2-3,TGCGCCAGCAGCCAAGCTAGCGGGAGGGCCACAGATACGCAGTATTTT,CASSQASGRATDTQYF
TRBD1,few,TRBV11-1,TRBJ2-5,TGTGCCAGCAGCGCCGGGACAGGGAGGGAGACCCAGTACTTC,CASSAGTGRETQYF
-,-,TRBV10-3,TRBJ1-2,TGTGCCATCAGTGGGGACCGGACTAACTATGGCTACACCTTC,CAISGDRTNYGYTF
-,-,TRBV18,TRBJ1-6,TGTGCCAGCTCACCAAGTGGTGGGGATTCACCCCTCCACTTT,CASSPSGGDSPLHF
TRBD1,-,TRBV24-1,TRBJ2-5,TGTGCCACCAGTGACCCGGACAGGGGGATGGGCGGAGAGACCCAGTACTTC,CATSDPDRGMGGETQYF
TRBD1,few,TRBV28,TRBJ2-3,TGTGCCAGCAGTGGACGGACAGGGCAGAAGGCGGCCAAAGGCGCAGATACGCAGTATTTT,CASSGRTGQKAAKGADTQYF
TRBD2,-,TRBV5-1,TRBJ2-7,TGCGCCAGCAGCTTAGAGCGGGGGACCTACGAGCAGTACTTC,CASSLERGTYEQYF
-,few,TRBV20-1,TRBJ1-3,TGCAGTGCTAGGGCAGGACTATACAGTACCATATATTTT,CSARAGLYSTIYF
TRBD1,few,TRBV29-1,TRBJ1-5,TGCAGCGTCCGAATTGGACAGGGAGGGAATCAGCCCCAGCATTTT,CSVRIGQGGNQPQHF
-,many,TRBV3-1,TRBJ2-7,TGTGCCAGCAGCCTATCGGCTATTCCCTACGAGCAGTACTTC,CASSLSAIPYEQYF